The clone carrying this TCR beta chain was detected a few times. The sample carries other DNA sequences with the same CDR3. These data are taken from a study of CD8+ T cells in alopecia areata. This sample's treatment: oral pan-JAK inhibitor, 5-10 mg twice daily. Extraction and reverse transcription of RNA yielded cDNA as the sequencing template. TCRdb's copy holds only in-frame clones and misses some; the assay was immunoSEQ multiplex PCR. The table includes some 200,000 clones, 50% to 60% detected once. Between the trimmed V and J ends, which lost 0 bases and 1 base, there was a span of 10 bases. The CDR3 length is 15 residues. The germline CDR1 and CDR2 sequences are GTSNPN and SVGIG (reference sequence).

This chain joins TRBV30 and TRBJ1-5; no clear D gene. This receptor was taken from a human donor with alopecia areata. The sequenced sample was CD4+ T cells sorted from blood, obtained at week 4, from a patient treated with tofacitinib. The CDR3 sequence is CAWSVIGTSNQPQHF. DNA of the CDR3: TGTGCCTGGAGTGTGATCGGAACCAGCAATCAGCCCCAGCATTTT.